The 8 T cell receptor beta chains below come from one sample, sequenced in a study of T cell responses to AZD1222 COVID-19 vaccine. Clones were sequenced by immunoSEQ multiplex PCR, and TCRdb holds only the in-frame ones, with some missing. The table lists more than 140,000 clones, about 91% of them singletons. The input for sequencing was peripheral blood, taken on day 0 of MenACWY control vaccination. The source is an adult in good health.

The chain combines TRBV20-1 with TRBJ1-1; a weak D match, TRBD1 (6 bases). Deletions cut 3 bases from V and 1 base from J, with 27 bases between. CDR1 and CDR2 (germline): DFQATT, SNEGSKA (reference sequence). The CDR3 totals 19 residues. CDR3 amino acids: CSASRFEWGRLQRNTEAFF. The DNA of the CDR3 is TGCAGTGCTAGTCGCTTTGAATGGGGGCGTTTGCAAAGGAACACTGAAGCTTTCTTT.

V usage is TRBV5-1 and J usage is TRBJ2-3; D remains unclear. CDR3 size: 14 residues. Trimming pared 2 bases from V and 9 bases from J, leaving 16 bases between. Germline CDR1 SGHRS, CDR2 YFSETQ. CDR3 protein: CASSFTDGTETQYF. CDR3 coding DNA: TGCGCCAGCAGCTTTACGGACGGCACGGAGACGCAGTATTTT. Full variable domain (missing parts from reference TRBV5-1 and TRBJ2-3): KAGVTQTPRYLIKTRGQQVTLSCSPISGHRSVSWYQQTPGQGLQFLFEYFSETQRNKGNFPGRFSGRQFSNSRSEMNVSTLELGDSALYLCASSFTDGTETQYFGPGTRLTVL.

J is TRBJ1-1 and V is TRBV18; D is perhaps TRBD1 (5 bases). V dropped 5 bases and J dropped 0 bases, with 10 bases sitting between them. The CDR3 loop spans 14 amino acids. Per germline, CDR1 KGHSH and CDR2 LQKENI. CDR3 region: CASSVIQVNTEAFF. CDR3 nucleotide sequence: TGTGCCAGCTCAGTGATACAGGTGAACACTGAAGCTTTCTTT.

This chain connects TRBV6-5 to TRBJ2-6; unclear D gene. Trimming took 2 bases from V and 4 from J, leaving 12 bases between them. Germline values: CDR1 MNHEY, CDR2 SVGAGI. The length of the CDR3 is 16 residues. Here the CDR3 reads CASSYTLRRGANVLTF. CDR3 DNA sequence: TGTGCCAGCAGTTACACCCTAAGGAGAGGGGCCAACGTCCTGACTTTC.

This chain joins TRBV25-1 and TRBJ1-1; D might be TRBD1 (5 bases). CDR3 length: 12 amino acids. Germline V CDR1 and CDR2: MGHDK, SYGVNS. Trimming removed 5 bases at V and 5 bases at J, with 9 bases between. The DNA for the CDR3 is TGTGCCAGCAGTAAGGGGTGGACTGAAGCTTTCTTT. Translated: CASSKGWTEAFF.

V usage is TRBV28 and J usage is TRBJ2-7; weak D call: TRBD2 (6 bases). V lost 3 bases, J lost 3 bases, and 18 bases lay in between. The CDR3 is made up of 16 amino acids. Germline loops: CDR1 MDHEN, CDR2 SYDVKM. The CDR3 bases are TGTGCCAGCAGTTTGTCCCTAGGTAGCGGATACTACGAGCAGTACTTC. It codes for CASSLSLGSGYYEQYF. Together with reference TRBV28 and TRBJ2-7, the CDR3 gives the full variable domain: DVKVTQSSRYLVKRTGEKVFLECVQDMDHENMFWYRQDPGLGLRLIYFSYDVKMKEKGDIPEGYSVSREKKERFSLILESASTNQTSMYLCASSLSLGSGYYEQYFGPGTRLTVT.

The chain uses TRBV5-4 and TRBJ2-2; D unclear. Germline V lookup: CDR1 SGHNT, CDR2 YYREEE (reference sequence). V lost 1 base to trimming and J lost 6 bases, with 4 bases between them. The length of the CDR3 is 12 residues. The CDR3: CASSLPAGELFF. Here the CDR3 DNA reads TGTGCCAGCAGCTTGCCTGCCGGGGAGCTGTTTTTT.

V usage is TRBV3-1 (or the pseudogene TRBV3-2) and J usage is TRBJ2-2; 12 positions match TRBD1. CDR3 size: 17 residues. Germline-derived CDR1 and CDR2 are LGHDT and YNNKEL (reference sequence). The junction had 6 bases not matched to a gene; V was cut back by 6 bases and J by 1 base. The CDR3 region is CASRGTGGARNTGELFF. In DNA form, the CDR3 reads TGTGCCAGCAGGGGGACAGGGGGCGCGAGGAACACCGGGGAGCTGTTTTTT.